Shown below are 15 T cell receptor beta chains from a single sample sequenced in a study of identical twins. Using its own MiXCR run on the 5' RACE reads, TCRdb lists one record per CDR3 protein. The profile shows roughly 570,000 distinct CDR3 sequences, 9.6% of them singletons. This sample also appeared in a second study, on yellow fever vaccine responses in identical twins.

Source material: PBMCs. Every receptor here comes from a woman between 18 and 29 years old in good health.

There are a few counts of this clonotype. The V gene is TRBV11-2, the J gene TRBJ2-6; TRBD1 matches at 9 bases. Trimming cost V 3 bases and J 0 bases; bases outside gene matches: 6. There are 18 residues in the CDR3. Germline CDR1 reads SGHAT; CDR2 reads FQNNGV. This CDR3 reads CASSFRGTGNSGANVLTF. In DNA, the CDR3 is TGTGCCAGCAGCTTCAGAGGGACAGGGAACTCTGGGGCCAACGTCCTGACTTTC. The full variable domain, in which reference TRBV11-2 and TRBJ2-6 provide the parts outside the CDR3, is EAGVAQSPRYKIIEKRQSVAFWCNPISGHATLYWYQQILGQGPKLLIQFQNNGVVDDSQLPKDRFSAERLKGVDSTLKIQPAKLEDSAVYLCASSFRGTGNSGANVLTFGAGSRLTVL.

The chain recombines TRBV5-1 with TRBJ2-5, with 9 bases identical to TRBD1. Per germline, CDR1 SGHRS and CDR2 YFSETQ. The CDR3 extends over 15 amino acids. Trimming took 5 bases from V and 2 from J; bases not matched to a gene: 7. CDR3 region: CASSSVDRGQETQYF. As DNA, the CDR3 is TGCGCCAGCAGTTCCGTCGACAGGGGGCAAGAGACCCAGTACTTC.

This clonotype was found a few times. The CDR3 nucleotides read TGCAGCGTTGTAGCGGAGGCCTACGAGCAGTACTTC. This codes for CSVVAEAYEQYF. This chain joins TRBV29-1 and TRBJ2-7, with a tentative D call TRBD2 (6 bases). The CDR3 spans 12 residues. Germline CDR1 SQVTM, CDR2 ANQGSEA. Trimming stripped 4 bases from V and 2 bases from J, with 9 bases between.

This clonotype turned up a few times. This rearrangement joins TRBV5-5 to TRBJ2-7; TRBD2 matches at 10 bases. V lost 0 bases to trimming and J lost 6 bases; unmatched junction nucleotides: 9. CDR3 length equals 16 residues. Germline CDR1 and CDR2: SGHKS and YYEKEE (reference sequence). Here the CDR3 DNA reads TGTGCCAGCAGCTTGGGCCTAGCGGGAGCTTTGGGCGAGCAGTACTTC. Residues: CASSLGLAGALGEQYF.

In its sample, this clonotype was seen many times. The chain employs TRBV20-1 and TRBJ2-1; D remains unclear. The CDR3 runs to 14 residues. Trimming cost V 1 base and J 6 bases, with 13 bases left between them. Germline-derived CDR1 and CDR2 are DFQATT and SNEGSKA (reference sequence). The CDR3 reads CSARGVDFLNEQFF. CDR3 in DNA: TGCAGTGCTAGAGGGGTGGATTTCCTCAATGAGCAGTTCTTC.

V and J are TRBV6-2 or TRBV6-3 and TRBJ2-3, with D possibly being TRBD1 (6 bases). The CDR3 sequence is 15 residues long. In germline, CDR1 is MNHEY, CDR2 SVGEGT. Deletions cut 2 bases from V and 6 bases from J, with 15 bases between. For the CDR3, the DNA is TGTGCCAGCAGTTACCTCGGGACACTCATTGATACGCAGTATTTT. Translation gives CASSYLGTLIDTQYF.

Only a few counts were recorded for this clonotype. The chain carries TRBV20-1 and TRBJ2-3; possibly TRBD2 for D (6 bases). The ends were cut back, 5 bases at V and 1 base at J, with 19 bases in the middle. Germline lookup yields CDR1 DFQATT and CDR2 SNEGSKA (reference sequence). This CDR3 comprises 16 residues. DNA of the CDR3: TGCAGTGCTGGGACGTTTGGCAGGGAGGGCACAGATACGCAGTATTTT. The encoded protein is CSAGTFGREGTDTQYF.

This clonotype occurred a few times. The rearrangement joins TRBV10-3 to TRBJ2-5, with 13 bases lining up with TRBD2. The length of the CDR3 is 16 residues. From germline, CDR1 is ENHRY and CDR2 SYGVKD. V trimming: 3 bases; J trimming: 1 base; junction bases outside the gene matches: 2. CDR3 nucleotide sequence: TGTGCCATCAGTGATAGACTAGCGGGAGGCCAAGAGACCCAGTACTTC. Translating gives CAISDRLAGGQETQYF.

Only a few counts were recorded for this clonotype. The V gene is TRBV29-1, the J gene TRBJ1-2; weak D call: TRBD1 (6 bases). Per germline, CDR1 SQVTM and CDR2 ANQGSEA. There are 13 residues in the CDR3. Trimming shortened V by 5 bases and J by 5 bases, and 15 bases separated the two germline ends. This CDR3 is CSVYREGPYGYTF. CDR3 sequence (DNA): TGCAGCGTTTACAGGGAGGGTCCTTATGGCTACACCTTC.

The chain has TRBV11-2 and TRBJ2-5; TRBD2 matches at 12 bases. Per germline, CDR1 SGHAT and CDR2 FQNNGV. V was clipped by 7 bases and J by 5 bases; unmatched bases: 8. The CDR3 is 15 residues long. Here the CDR3 reads CASNTRLAGVETQYF. Here the CDR3 DNA reads TGTGCCAGCAATACACGACTAGCGGGAGTTGAGACCCAGTACTTC. Drawing the rest from reference TRBV11-2 and TRBJ2-5, the complete variable domain is EAGVAQSPRYKIIEKRQSVAFWCNPISGHATLYWYQQILGQGPKLLIQFQNNGVVDDSQLPKDRFSAERLKGVDSTLKIQPAKLEDSAVYLCASNTRLAGVETQYFGPGTRLLVL.

This clonotype occurred many times. The rearrangement uses TRBV15 and TRBJ1-5, with TRBD1 identical over 8 bases. Germline V gene lookup returns CDR1 LNHNV and CDR2 YYDKDF (reference sequence). V dropped 0 bases and J dropped 0; count of bases not matched to a gene: 4. This CDR3 has 17 amino acids. CDR3 DNA sequence: TGTGCCACCAGCAGAGATGTGGACAGGGTTAGCAATCAGCCCCAGCATTTT. Its translation is CATSRDVDRVSNQPQHF. Drawing the rest from reference TRBV15 and TRBJ1-5, the complete variable domain is DAMVIQNPRYQVTQFGKPVTLSCSQTLNHNVMYWYQQKSSQAPKLLFHYYDKDFNNEADTPDNFQSRRPNTSFCFLDIRSPGLGDTAMYLCATSRDVDRVSNQPQHFGDGTRLSIL.

This clonotype was detected many times. The V gene is TRBV14, the J gene TRBJ1-1; D perhaps matches TRBD1 (5 bases). The CDR3 runs to 14 residues. Germline assignment: CDR1 SGHDN and CDR2 FVKESK. V lost 6 bases, J lost 1 base, and 12 bases lay in between. The CDR3 DNA is TGTGCCAGCAGATACTCCGGGGGGAACACTGAAGCTTTCTTT. It encodes CASRYSGGNTEAFF.

This clonotype was picked up a small number of times. The CDR3 DNA reads as TGTGCCAGCAGTTTCGCCGGCCCCCAAGAGACCCAGTACTTC. Translating it yields CASSFAGPQETQYF. The rearrangement links TRBV12-3 or TRBV12-4 to TRBJ2-5; D gene unclear. The CDR3 has 14 residues. V was cut by 3 bases and J by 1 base, with 9 bases left in between.

In this sample, this clonotype turned up many times. The rearrangement joins TRBV5-1 to TRBJ2-1; 11 positions match TRBD2. The CDR3 is 20 amino acids. In germline, CDR1 is SGHRS, CDR2 YFSETQ. With V trimmed by 4 bases and J by 0 bases, 15 bases remained unmatched. In DNA form, the CDR3 reads TGCGCCAGCAGCCCGAAAAGAGGGACTAGCGGCGTAAGCTCCTACAATGAGCAGTTCTTC. As protein: CASSPKRGTSGVSSYNEQFF. Complete variable domain (other parts from reference TRBV5-1 and TRBJ2-1): KAGVTQTPRYLIKTRGQQVTLSCSPISGHRSVSWYQQTPGQGLQFLFEYFSETQRNKGNFPGRFSGRQFSNSRSEMNVSTLELGDSALYLCASSPKRGTSGVSSYNEQFFGPGTRLTVL.

In this sample, this clonotype turned up a few times. The chain joins TRBV5-1 to TRBJ2-7; 14 nucleotides match TRBD2. CDR3 size: 17 residues. The ends lost 3 bases at V and 0 bases at J; junction bases unmatched: 5. From germline, CDR1 is SGHRS and CDR2 YFSETQ. The DNA for the CDR3 is TGCGCCAGCAGCTCTTGGACTAGCGGGAGGCCCTCCTACGAGCAGTACTTC. This translates into CASSSWTSGRPSYEQYF.